This paragraph covers one T cell receptor (beta chain) sequence. The data were taken from a study of cytomegalovirus exposure and HLA in healthy donors. Study-level information: Genotyping of hundreds of donors showed that about 84% belonged to the Caucasian-associated ancestry cluster.

Trimming removed 8 bases from V and 2 bases from J; junction bases left unmatched: 12. The CDR3 runs 15 residues. Looked up from germline, CDR1 is SNHLY and CDR2 is FYNNEI. The PCR contained 60 Vbeta and 13 Jbeta primers. The repertoire was sequenced with immunoSEQ multiplex PCR; TCRdb's copy has only in-frame clones and lacks some. The repertoire has some 180,000 clones, about 10% of them found once; the top ten carry roughly 1.4%. What was sequenced was PBMCs. This rearrangement joins TRBV2 to TRBJ2-7; 7 bases line up with TRBD2. The sequence derives from a woman aged 30 to 39 in good health and CMV-seropositive. CDR3 sequence reads: CASQGEGGSPYEQYF. In DNA, the CDR3 is TGTGCCAGCCAAGGGGAGGGAGGGTCCCCCTACGAGCAGTACTTC. Full variable domain (rest looked up from reference TRBV2 and TRBJ2-7): EPEVTQTPSHQVTQMGQEVILRCVPISNHLYFYWYRQILGQKVEFLVSFYNNEISEKSEIFDDQFSVERPDGSNFTLKIRSTKLEDSAMYFCASQGEGGSPYEQYFGPGTRLTVT.